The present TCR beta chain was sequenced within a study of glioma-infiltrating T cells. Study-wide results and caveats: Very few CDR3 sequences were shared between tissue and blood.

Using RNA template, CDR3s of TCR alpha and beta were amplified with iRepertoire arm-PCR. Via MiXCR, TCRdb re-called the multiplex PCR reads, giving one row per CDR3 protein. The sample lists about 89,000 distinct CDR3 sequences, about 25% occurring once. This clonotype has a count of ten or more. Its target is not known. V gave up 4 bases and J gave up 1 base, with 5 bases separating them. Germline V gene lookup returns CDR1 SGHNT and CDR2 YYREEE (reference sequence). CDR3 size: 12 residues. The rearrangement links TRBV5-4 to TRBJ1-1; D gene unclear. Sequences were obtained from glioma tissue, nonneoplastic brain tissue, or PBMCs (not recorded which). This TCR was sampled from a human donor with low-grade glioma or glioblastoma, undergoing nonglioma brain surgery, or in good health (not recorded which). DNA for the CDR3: TGTGCCAGCAGCATGAGGAACACTGAAGCTTTCTTT. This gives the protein CASSMRNTEAFF.